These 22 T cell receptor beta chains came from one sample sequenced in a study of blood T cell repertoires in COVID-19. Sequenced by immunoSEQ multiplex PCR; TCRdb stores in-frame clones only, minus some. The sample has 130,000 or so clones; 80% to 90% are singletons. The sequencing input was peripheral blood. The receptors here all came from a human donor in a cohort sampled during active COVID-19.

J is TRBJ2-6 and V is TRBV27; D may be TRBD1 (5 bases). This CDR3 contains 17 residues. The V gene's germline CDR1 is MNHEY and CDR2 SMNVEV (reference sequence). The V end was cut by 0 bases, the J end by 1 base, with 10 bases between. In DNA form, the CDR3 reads TGTGCCAGCAGTTTATCATCCCAGGGATCTGGGGCCAACGTCCTGACTTTC. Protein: CASSLSSQGSGANVLTF.

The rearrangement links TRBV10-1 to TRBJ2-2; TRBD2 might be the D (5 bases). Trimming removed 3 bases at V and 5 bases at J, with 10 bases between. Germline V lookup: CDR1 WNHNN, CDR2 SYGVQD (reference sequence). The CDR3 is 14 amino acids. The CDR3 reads CASSEWSGTGELFF. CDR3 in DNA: TGCGCCAGCAGTGAATGGAGCGGTACCGGGGAGCTGTTTTTT.

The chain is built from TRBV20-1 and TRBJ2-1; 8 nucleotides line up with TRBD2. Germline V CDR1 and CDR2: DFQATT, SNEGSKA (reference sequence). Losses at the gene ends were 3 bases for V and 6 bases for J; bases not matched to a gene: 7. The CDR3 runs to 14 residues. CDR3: CSASTGGGLNEQFF. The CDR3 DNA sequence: TGCAGTGCTAGTACGGGGGGGGGACTCAATGAGCAGTTCTTC.

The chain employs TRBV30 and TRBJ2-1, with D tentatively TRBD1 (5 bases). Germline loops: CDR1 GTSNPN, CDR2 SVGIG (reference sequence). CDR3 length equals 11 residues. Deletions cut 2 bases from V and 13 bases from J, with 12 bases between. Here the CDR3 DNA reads TGTGCCTGGAGTAGCAGGGTTGGACAGTTCTTC. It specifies CAWSSRVGQFF.

The CDR3 DNA follows: TGCAGTGCTAGTGGCCCAGACATCGAAAAACTGTTTTTT. Translating it yields CSASGPDIEKLFF. This chain joins TRBV20-1 and TRBJ1-4, with unresolved D. V shed 3 bases and J shed 8 bases, with 13 bases lying between them. This CDR3 has 13 residues. Germline V gives CDR1 DFQATT, CDR2 SNEGSKA (reference sequence).

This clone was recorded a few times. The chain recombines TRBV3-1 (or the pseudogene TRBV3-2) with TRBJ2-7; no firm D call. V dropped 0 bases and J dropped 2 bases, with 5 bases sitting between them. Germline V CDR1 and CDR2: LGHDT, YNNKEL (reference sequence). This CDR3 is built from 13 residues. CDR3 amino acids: CASSQDRTYEQYF. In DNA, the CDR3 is TGTGCCAGCAGCCAAGACAGAACCTACGAGCAGTACTTC.

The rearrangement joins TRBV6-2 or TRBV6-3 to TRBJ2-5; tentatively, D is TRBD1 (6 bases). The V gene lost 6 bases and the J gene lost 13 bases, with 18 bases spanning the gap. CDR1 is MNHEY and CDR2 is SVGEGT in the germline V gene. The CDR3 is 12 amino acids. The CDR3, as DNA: TGTGCCAGCAGCTATACAGGGCCTATAGGGTACTTC. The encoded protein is CASSYTGPIGYF.

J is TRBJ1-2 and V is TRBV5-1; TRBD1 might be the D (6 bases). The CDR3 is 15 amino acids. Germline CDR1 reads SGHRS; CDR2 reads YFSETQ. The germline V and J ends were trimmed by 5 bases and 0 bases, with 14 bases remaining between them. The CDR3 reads CASRKGQGPNYGYTF. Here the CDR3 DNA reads TGCGCCAGCAGAAAAGGGCAGGGGCCTAACTATGGCTACACCTTC.

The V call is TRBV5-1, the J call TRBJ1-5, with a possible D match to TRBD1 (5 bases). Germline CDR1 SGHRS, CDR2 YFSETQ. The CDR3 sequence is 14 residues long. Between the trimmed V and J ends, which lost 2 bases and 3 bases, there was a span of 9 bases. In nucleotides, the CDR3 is TGCGCCAGCAGCTTCGCGGGACTCAATCAGCCCCAGCATTTT. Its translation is CASSFAGLNQPQHF.

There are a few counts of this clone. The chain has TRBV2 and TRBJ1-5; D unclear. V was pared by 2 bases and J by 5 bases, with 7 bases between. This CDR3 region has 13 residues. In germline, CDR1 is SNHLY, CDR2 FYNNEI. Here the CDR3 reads CASSETVYQPQHF. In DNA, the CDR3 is TGTGCCAGCAGTGAAACAGTTTATCAGCCCCAGCATTTT.

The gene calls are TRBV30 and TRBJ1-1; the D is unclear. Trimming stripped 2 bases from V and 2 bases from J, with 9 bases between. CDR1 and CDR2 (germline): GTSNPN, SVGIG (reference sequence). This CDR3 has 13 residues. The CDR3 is CAWSKEINTEAFF. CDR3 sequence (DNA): TGTGCCTGGAGTAAGGAGATAAACACTGAAGCTTTCTTT. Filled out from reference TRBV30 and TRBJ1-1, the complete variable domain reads SQTIHQWPATLVQPVGSPLSLECTVEGTSNPNLYWYRQAAGRGLQLLFYSVGIGQISSEVPQNLSASRPQDRQFILSSKKLLLSDSGFYLCAWSKEINTEAFFGQGTRLTVV.

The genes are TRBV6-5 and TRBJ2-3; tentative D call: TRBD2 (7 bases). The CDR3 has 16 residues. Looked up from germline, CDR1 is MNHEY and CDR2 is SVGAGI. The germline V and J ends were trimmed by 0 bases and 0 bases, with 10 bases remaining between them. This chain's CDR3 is CASSYSSGTSTDTQYF. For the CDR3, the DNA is TGTGCCAGCAGTTACTCGAGCGGGACAAGCACAGATACGCAGTATTTT.

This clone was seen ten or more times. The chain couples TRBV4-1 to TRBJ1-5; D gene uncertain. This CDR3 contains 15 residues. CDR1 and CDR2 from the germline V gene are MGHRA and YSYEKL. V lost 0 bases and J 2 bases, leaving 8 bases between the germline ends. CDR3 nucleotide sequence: TGCGCCAGCAGCCAAGAATCCGGGGGCAATCAGCCCCAGCATTTT. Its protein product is CASSQESGGNQPQHF.

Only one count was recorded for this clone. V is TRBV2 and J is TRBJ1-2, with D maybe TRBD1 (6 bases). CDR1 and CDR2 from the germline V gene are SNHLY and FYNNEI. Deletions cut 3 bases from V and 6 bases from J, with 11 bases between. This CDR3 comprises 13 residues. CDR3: CASSDTGYDGYTF. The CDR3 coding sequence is TGTGCCAGCAGTGACACAGGGTACGATGGCTACACCTTC.

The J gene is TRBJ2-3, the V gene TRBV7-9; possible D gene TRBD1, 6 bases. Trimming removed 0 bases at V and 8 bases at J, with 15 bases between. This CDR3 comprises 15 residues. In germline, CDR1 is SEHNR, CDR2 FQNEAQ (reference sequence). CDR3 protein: CASSLAGAKQGTQYF. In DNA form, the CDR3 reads TGTGCCAGCAGCTTAGCGGGGGCCAAACAGGGTACGCAGTATTTT.

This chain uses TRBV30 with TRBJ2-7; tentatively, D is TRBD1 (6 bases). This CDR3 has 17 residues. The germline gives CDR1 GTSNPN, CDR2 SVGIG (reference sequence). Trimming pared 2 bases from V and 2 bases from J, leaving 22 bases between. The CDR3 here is CAWSLRIQGLRAYEQYF. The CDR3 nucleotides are TGTGCCTGGAGTCTAAGAATACAGGGTTTACGGGCCTACGAGCAGTACTTC.

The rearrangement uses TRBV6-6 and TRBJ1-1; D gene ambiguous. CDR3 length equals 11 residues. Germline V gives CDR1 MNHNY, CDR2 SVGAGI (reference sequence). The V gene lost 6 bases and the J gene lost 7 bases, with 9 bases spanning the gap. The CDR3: CASSQTVEAFF. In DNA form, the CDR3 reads TGTGCCAGCAGCCAAACAGTTGAAGCTTTCTTT.

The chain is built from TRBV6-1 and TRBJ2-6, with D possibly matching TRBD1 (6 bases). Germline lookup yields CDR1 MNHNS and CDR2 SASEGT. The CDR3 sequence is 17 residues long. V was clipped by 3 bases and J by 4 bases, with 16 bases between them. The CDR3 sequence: CASSDLQGGTGANVLTF. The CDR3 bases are TGTGCCAGCAGTGATTTACAGGGCGGTACAGGGGCCAACGTCCTGACTTTC.

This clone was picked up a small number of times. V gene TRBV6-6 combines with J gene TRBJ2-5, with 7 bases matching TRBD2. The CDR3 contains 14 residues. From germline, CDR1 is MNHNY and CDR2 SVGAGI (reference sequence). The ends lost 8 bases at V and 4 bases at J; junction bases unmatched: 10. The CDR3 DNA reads TGTGCCAGCCTTGGGACGGGGGGTGGAGAGACCCAGTACTTC. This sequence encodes CASLGTGGGETQYF.

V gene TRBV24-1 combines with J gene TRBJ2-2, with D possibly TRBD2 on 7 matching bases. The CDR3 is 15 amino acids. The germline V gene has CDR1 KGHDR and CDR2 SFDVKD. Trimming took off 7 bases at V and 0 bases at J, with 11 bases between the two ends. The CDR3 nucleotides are TGTGCCACCAGCGGCGGGGGCGCGAACACCGGGGAGCTGTTTTTT. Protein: CATSGGGANTGELFF.

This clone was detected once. This CDR3 reads CASSFGDSNYGYTF. Here the CDR3 DNA reads TGTGCCAGCAGCTTCGGGGACTCTAACTATGGCTACACCTTC. The genes are TRBV7-9 and TRBJ1-2; D might be TRBD1 (5 bases). The germline CDR1 and CDR2 sequences are SEHNR and FQNEAQ (reference sequence). Trimming cost V 3 bases and J 0 bases, with 8 bases left between them. The CDR3 runs to 14 residues.

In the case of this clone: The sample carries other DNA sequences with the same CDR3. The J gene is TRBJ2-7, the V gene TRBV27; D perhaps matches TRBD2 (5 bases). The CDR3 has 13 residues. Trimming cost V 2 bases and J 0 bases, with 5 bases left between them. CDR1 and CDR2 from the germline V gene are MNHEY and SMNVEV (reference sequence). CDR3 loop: CASSLAGSYEQYF. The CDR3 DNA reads TGTGCCAGCAGTTTAGCGGGCTCCTACGAGCAGTACTTC.